The 4 T cell receptor beta chains reported below all come from one sample, sequenced in a study of shared clonotypes between healthy human individuals. Libraries were prepared by immunoSEQ multiplex PCR; TCRdb keeps only in-frame clonotypes and omits some of them. The top ten clones hold around 10% of a sample with about 300,000 clones, around 67% of them seen once. The sequencing sample was made of memory CD4+ T cells sorted from blood. The subset is: CD45RA-negative fraction. The receptors shown here come from a man in his thirties or forties in good health.

The chain joins TRBV4-1 to TRBJ2-7, with 11 bases that match TRBD2. V trimming: 2 bases; J trimming: 2 bases; junction bases outside the gene matches: 11. The CDR3 runs 18 residues. Germline values: CDR1 MGHRA, CDR2 YSYEKL. CDR3 protein: CASSQLDFLAGGAYEQYF. DNA of the CDR3: TGCGCCAGCAGCCAACTAGATTTTCTAGCGGGAGGAGCCTACGAGCAGTACTTC.

This clone came up a few times. The CDR3 bases are TGTGCCAGTAGTACCCCTGGGGCAGATCAGCCGACCTCTGGAAACACCATATATTTT. Its translation: CASSTPGADQPTSGNTIYF. V gene TRBV19 combines with J gene TRBJ1-3; D might be TRBD1 (5 bases). Trimming removed 4 bases at V and 0 bases at J, with 22 bases between. The CDR3 is 19 residues long. CDR1 and CDR2 from the germline V gene are LNHDA and SQIVND (reference sequence). The full variable domain, its missing parts supplied by reference TRBV19 and TRBJ1-3, is DGGITQSPKYLFRKEGQNVTLSCEQNLNHDAMYWYRQDPGQGLRLIYYSQIVNDFQKGDIAEGYSVSREKKESFPLTVTSAQKNPTAFYLCASSTPGADQPTSGNTIYFGEGSWLTVV.

The rearrangement links TRBV21-1 to TRBJ1-3; TRBD1 is taken as the D call from the table, unchecked against the DNA. TRBV21-1 is marked as a pseudogene. The CDR3 sequence is 13 residues long. The CDR3 loop reads CASRRQTGNTIYF. CDR3 DNA sequence: TGTGCCAGCAGAAGACAAACAGGAAACACCATATATTTT.

The chain carries TRBV5-5 and TRBJ2-5; D not certain. V gave up 0 bases and J gave up 2 bases, with 8 bases separating them. The CDR3 covers 14 residues. Germline-derived CDR1 and CDR2 are SGHKS and YYEKEE (reference sequence). As DNA, the CDR3 is TGTGCCAGCAGCTTGGTTAGGCCACAAGAGACCCAGTACTTC. Amino acid sequence: CASSLVRPQETQYF.